The present entry profiles one TCR beta chain with its context. Sequencing used immunoSEQ multiplex PCR; TCRdb keeps in-frame clones, though not all of them. The table lists about 70,000 clones, approximately 97% of them singletons. These data originate in a study of technical replicates of blood from a handful of donors. CDR3 size: 17 residues. The V end lost 2 bases, the J end lost 2 bases, and 15 bases lay between the germline ends. Germline V gene data show CDR1 as LNHDA and CDR2 as SQIVND (reference sequence). This TCR derives from a human donor in good health. Specimen: T cells isolated from PBMCs. The chain recombines TRBV19 with TRBJ2-2, with a weak D call TRBD1 (6 bases). Here the CDR3 reads CASSIRSGTSNTGELFF. The CDR3 DNA is TGTGCCAGTAGTATAAGGTCCGGGACAAGCAACACCGGGGAGCTGTTTTTT. Variable domain in full (rest from reference TRBV19 and TRBJ2-2): DGGITQSPKYLFRKEGQNVTLSCEQNLNHDAMYWYRQDPGQGLRLIYYSQIVNDFQKGDIAEGYSVSREKKESFPLTVTSAQKNPTAFYLCASSIRSGTSNTGELFFGEGSRLTVL.